This TCR beta chain is from a study of radiotherapy plus CTLA-4 blockade in lung cancer. Generated by immunoSEQ multiplex PCR, the TCRdb table keeps only in-frame clones and is missing some. The sample yields over 100,000 clones, around 84% seen once. Trimming took off 8 bases at V and 5 bases at J, with 10 bases between the two ends. Germline V gene data show CDR1 as MNHEY and CDR2 as SVGAGI. The CDR3 sequence is 12 residues long. The V gene is TRBV6-5, the J gene TRBJ1-5, with D possibly matching TRBD1 (6 bases). The sequencing used peripheral blood, collected from a patient treated with radiotherapy plus ipilimumab. This receptor was identified in a human donor with non-small cell lung cancer that progressed on radiotherapy plus ipilimumab. Some clones in this sample may be carry-over from other donors' samples. CDR3 bases: TGTGCCAGCGGGCGGACAGATCAGCCCCAGCATTTT. Its protein is CASGRTDQPQHF.